This T cell receptor (beta chain) came from a study of CD8 T cells in ankylosing spondylitis. General study points: Within ankylosing spondylitis blood, a TCR beta motif made up of seven to nine highly homologous variants appeared to be characteristic.

The germline V gene has CDR1 SGHDT and CDR2 YYEEEE. There are 14 residues in the CDR3. The ends were cut back, 4 bases at V and 5 bases at J, with 13 bases in the middle. Via MiXCR, TCRdb re-called the 5' RACE reads, giving one row per CDR3 protein. The sample lists approximately 250,000 distinct CDR3 sequences; roughly a third were seen once. As regards this clonotype: The antigen is not known.

This clonotype was obtained from a male donor with ankylosing spondylitis or in good health (not recorded which). The sample taken for sequencing was blood, either unsorted or a sorted T cell fraction (not recorded which). The rearrangement links TRBV5-6 to TRBJ2-1; D call uncertain. CDR3 region: CASSQTIDNNEQFF. DNA of the CDR3: TGTGCCAGCAGCCAAACAATCGACAACAATGAGCAGTTCTTC.